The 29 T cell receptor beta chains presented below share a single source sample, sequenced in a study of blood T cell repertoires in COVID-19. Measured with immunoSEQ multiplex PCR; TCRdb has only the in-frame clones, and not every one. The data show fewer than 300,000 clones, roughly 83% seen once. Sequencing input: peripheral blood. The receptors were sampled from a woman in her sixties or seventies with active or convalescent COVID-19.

CDR3 bases: TGTGCCAGCAGCTTATGGGGAGGAGGAGAGACCCAGTACTTC. Translated: CASSLWGGGETQYF. This chain uses TRBV7-3 with TRBJ2-5; tentatively, D is TRBD2 (6 bases). The CDR3 sequence is 14 residues long. Germline V gives CDR1 SGHTA, CDR2 FQGTGA. V was pared by 2 bases and J by 4 bases, with 11 bases between.

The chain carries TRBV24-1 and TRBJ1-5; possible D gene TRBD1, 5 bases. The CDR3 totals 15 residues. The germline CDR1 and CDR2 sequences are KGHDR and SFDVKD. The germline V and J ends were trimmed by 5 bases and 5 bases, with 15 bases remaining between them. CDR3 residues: CATSALGGEDQPQHF. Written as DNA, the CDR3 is TGTGCCACCAGTGCCCTGGGGGGTGAGGATCAGCCCCAGCATTTT.

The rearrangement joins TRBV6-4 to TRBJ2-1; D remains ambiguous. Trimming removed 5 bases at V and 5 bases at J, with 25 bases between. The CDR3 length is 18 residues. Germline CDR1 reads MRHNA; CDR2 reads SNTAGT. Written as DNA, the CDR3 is TGTGCCAGCAGTCCGATCCCCACCATCGATGGCGGCCACAATGAGCAGTTCTTC. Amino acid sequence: CASSPIPTIDGGHNEQFF.

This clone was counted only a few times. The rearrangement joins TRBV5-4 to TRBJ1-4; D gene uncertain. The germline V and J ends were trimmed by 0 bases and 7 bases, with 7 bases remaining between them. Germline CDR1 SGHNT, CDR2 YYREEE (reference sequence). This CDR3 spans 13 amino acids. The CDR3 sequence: CASSLVEGEKLFF. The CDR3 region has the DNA TGTGCCAGCAGCTTGGTGGAGGGTGAAAAACTGTTTTTT. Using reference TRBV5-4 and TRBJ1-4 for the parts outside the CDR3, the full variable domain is ETGVTQSPTHLIKTRGQQVTLRCSSQSGHNTVSWYQQALGQGPQFIFQYYREEENGRGNFPPRFSGLQFPNYSSELNVNALELDDSALYLCASSLVEGEKLFFGSGTQLSVL.

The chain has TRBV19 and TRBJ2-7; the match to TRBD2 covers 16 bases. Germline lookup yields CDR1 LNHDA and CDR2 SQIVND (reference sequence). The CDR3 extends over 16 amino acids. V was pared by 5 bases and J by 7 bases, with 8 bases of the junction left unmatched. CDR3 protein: CASSPRGLAGGEEQYF. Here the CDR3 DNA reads TGTGCCAGTAGTCCCCGGGGACTAGCGGGAGGGGAAGAGCAGTACTTC.

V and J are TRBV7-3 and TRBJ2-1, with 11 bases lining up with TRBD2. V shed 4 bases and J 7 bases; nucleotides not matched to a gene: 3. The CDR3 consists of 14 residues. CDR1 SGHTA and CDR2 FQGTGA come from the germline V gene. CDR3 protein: CASSSSGGQNEQFF. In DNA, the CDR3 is TGTGCCAGCAGCTCTAGCGGGGGGCAGAATGAGCAGTTCTTC.

The DNA of the CDR3 is TGTGCCAGCAGCACCCGGGGGGACAGGGGCGGAACCGGGGAGCTGTTTTTT. This translates into CASSTRGDRGGTGELFF. The V and J genes are TRBV11-2 and TRBJ2-2; 10 bases match TRBD1. With V trimmed by 5 bases and J by 5 bases, 11 bases remained unmatched. Germline V lookup: CDR1 SGHAT, CDR2 FQNNGV. The CDR3 sequence is 17 residues long.

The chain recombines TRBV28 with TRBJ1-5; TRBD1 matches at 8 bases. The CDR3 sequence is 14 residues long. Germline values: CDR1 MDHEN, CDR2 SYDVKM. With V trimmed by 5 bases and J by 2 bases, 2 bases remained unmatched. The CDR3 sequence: CASSTGQGNQPQHF. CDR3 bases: TGTGCCAGCAGTACGGGACAGGGCAATCAGCCCCAGCATTTT. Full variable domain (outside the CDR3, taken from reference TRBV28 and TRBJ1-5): DVKVTQSSRYLVKRTGEKVFLECVQDMDHENMFWYRQDPGLGLRLIYFSYDVKMKEKGDIPEGYSVSREKKERFSLILESASTNQTSMYLCASSTGQGNQPQHFGDGTRLSIL.

CDR3 protein: CASTSLGQGSEQYF. The DNA for the CDR3 is TGTGCCAGCACCTCTCTGGGACAGGGTTCCGAGCAGTACTTC. The chain recombines TRBV7-9 with TRBJ2-7, with 9 positions matching TRBD1. The J segment lost 6 bases and the V segment lost 7 bases, leaving 10 bases of the junction unmatched. The germline gives CDR1 SEHNR, CDR2 FQNEAQ (reference sequence). The CDR3 loop spans 14 amino acids.

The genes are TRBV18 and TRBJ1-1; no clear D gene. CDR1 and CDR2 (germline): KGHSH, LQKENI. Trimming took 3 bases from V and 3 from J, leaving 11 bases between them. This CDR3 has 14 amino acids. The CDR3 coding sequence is TGTGCCAGCTCACCTAGTAAGGGAGACACTGAAGCTTTCTTT. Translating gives CASSPSKGDTEAFF.

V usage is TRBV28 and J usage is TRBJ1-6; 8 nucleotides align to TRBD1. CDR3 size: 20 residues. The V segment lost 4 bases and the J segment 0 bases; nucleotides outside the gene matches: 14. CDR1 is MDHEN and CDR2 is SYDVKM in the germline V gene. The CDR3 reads CASSSHSATGDGSYNSPLHF. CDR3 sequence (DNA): TGTGCCAGCAGTTCTCACTCGGCGACAGGGGACGGCTCCTATAATTCACCCCTCCACTTT.

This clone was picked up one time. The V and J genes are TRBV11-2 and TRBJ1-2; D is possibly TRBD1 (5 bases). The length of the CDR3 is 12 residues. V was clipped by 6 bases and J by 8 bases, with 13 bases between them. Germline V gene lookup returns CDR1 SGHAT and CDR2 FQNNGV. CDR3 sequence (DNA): TGTGCCAGCAGGCATCGGGGGTTGGGCTACACCTTC. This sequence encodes CASRHRGLGYTF.

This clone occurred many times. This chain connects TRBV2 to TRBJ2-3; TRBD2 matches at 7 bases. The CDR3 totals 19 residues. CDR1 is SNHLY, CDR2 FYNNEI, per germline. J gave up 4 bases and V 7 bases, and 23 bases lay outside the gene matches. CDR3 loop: CASTHSPTRLAVLPDTQYF. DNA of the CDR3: TGTGCCAGCACCCACTCGCCTACGAGGCTAGCGGTTCTCCCAGATACGCAGTATTTT.

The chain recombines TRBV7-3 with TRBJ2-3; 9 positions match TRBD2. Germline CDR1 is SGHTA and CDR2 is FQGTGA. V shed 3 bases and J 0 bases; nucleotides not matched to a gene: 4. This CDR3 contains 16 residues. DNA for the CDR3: TGTGCCAGCAGCTTCCTAGCGGGAACTAGCACAGATACGCAGTATTTT. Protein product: CASSFLAGTSTDTQYF.

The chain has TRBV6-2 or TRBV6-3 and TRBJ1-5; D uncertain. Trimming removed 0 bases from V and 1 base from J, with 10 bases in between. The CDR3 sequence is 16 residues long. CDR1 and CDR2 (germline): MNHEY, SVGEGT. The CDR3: CASSYSAGWSNQPQHF. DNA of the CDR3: TGTGCCAGCAGTTACTCAGCGGGTTGGAGCAATCAGCCCCAGCATTTT.

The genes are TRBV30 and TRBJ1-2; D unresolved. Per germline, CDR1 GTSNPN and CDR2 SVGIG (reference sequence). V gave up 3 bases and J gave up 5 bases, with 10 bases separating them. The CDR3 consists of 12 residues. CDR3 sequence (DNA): TGTGCCTGGAGAGGCCGCGGGTATGGCTACACCTTC. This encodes CAWRGRGYGYTF.

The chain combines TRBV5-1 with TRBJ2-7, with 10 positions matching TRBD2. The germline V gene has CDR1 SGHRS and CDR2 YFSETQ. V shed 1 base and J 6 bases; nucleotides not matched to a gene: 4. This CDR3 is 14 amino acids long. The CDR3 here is CASSLSLAGVEQYF. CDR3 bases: TGCGCCAGCAGCTTGTCGCTAGCGGGAGTCGAGCAGTACTTC.

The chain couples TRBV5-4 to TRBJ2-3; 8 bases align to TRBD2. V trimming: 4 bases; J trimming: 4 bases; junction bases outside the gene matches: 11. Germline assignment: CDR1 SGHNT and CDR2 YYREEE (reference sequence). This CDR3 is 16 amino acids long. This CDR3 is CASSLKGSGSSDTQYF. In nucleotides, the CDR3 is TGTGCCAGCAGCCTCAAGGGGAGCGGGAGCTCAGATACGCAGTATTTT.

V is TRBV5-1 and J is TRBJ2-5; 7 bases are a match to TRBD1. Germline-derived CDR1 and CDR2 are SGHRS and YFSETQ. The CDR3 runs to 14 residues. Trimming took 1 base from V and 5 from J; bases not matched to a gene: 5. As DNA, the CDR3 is TGCGCCAGCAGCTTGACAGGGACAGTTGAGACCCAGTACTTC. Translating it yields CASSLTGTVETQYF.

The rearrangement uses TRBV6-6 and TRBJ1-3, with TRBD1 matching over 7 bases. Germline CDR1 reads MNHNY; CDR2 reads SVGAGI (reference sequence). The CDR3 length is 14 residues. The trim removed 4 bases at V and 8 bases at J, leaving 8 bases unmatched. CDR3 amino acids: CASSFQQGQHTIYF. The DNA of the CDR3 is TGTGCCAGCAGTTTCCAACAGGGGCAGCACACCATATATTTT.

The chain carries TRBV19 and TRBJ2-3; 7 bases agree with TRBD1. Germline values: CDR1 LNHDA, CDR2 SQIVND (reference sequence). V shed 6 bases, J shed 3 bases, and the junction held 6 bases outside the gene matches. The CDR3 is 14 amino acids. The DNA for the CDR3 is TGTGCCAGTAGCCCCGACAGGGCGACAGATACGCAGTATTTT. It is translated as CASSPDRATDTQYF.

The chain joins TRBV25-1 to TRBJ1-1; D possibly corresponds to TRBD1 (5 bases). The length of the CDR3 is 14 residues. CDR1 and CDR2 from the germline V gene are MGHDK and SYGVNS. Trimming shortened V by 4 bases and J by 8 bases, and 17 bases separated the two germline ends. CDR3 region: CASSALGGAGEAFF. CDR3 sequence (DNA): TGTGCCAGCAGTGCCCTGGGGGGAGCAGGGGAAGCTTTCTTT.

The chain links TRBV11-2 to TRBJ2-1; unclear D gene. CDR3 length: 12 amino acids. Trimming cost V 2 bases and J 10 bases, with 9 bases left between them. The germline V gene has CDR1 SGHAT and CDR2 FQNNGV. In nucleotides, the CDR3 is TGTGCCAGCAGCTTAACCGCCTACGAGCAGTTCTTC. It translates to CASSLTAYEQFF.

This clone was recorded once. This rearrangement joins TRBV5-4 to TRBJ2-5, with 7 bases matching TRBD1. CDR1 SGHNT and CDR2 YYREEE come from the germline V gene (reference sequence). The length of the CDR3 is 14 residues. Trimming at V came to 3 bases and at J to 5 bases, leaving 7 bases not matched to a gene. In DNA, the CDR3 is TGTGCCAGCAGCTCTAACAGGGGCGGGGAGACCCAGTACTTC. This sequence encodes CASSSNRGGETQYF.

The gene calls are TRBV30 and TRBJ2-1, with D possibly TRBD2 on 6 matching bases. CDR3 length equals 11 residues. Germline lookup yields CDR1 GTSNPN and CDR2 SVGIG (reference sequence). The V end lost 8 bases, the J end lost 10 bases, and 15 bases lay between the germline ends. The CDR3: CARREQTEQFF. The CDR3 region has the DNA TGTGCCCGACGGGAGCAAACGGAGCAGTTCTTC.

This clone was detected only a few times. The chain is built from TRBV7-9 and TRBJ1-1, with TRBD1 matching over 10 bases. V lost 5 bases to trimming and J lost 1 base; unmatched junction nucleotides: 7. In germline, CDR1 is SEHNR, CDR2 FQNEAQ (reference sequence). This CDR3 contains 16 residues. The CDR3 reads CASSLGQGSPNTEAFF. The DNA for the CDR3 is TGTGCCAGCAGCCTGGGACAGGGGTCCCCGAACACTGAAGCTTTCTTT.

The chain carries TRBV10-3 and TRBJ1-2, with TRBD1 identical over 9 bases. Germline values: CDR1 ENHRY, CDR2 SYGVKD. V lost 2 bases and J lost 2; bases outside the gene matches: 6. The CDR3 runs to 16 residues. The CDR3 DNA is TGTGCCATCAGTGAGGGAGGAGACAGGGGGAACTATGGCTACACCTTC. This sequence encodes CAISEGGDRGNYGYTF.

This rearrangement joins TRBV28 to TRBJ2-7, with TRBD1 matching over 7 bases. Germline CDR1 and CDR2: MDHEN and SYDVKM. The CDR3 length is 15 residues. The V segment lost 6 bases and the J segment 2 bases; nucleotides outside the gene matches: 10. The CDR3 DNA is TGTGCCAGCAGACTATCCGGGACAGCGCCCTACGAGCAGTACTTC. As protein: CASRLSGTAPYEQYF.

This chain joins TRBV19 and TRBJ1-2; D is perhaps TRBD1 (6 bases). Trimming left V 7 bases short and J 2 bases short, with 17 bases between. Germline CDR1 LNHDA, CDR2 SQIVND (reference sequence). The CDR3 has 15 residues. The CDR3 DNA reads TGTGCCAGTACCCCAGGGGCGAATAGCAACTATGGCTACACCTTC. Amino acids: CASTPGANSNYGYTF.